This entry is about one T cell receptor beta chain. These data are taken from a study of blood T cell repertoires in COVID-19. The V end lost 0 bases, the J end lost 5 bases, and 9 bases lay between the germline ends. Germline-derived CDR1 and CDR2 are SGHRS and YFSETQ. CDR3 length: 14 amino acids. Authors' processing steps: Estimation of nucleated cell counts relied on the amplification of reference gene primers. The data were produced by immunoSEQ multiplex PCR, yet TCRdb's version contains in-frame clones alone and is incomplete. The V and J calls and clone size are taken from that table; D and trimming were inferred from the DNA. This table has around 130,000 clones, 70% to 80% appearing once.

The chain has TRBV5-1 and TRBJ1-5; D gene ambiguous. The sequencing sample was made of peripheral blood. The source of this sequence is a man aged 50-60 years with acute or convalescent COVID-19. CDR3 nucleotides: TGCGCCAGCAGCTTGGATGCAGGTGATCAGCCCCAGCATTTT. The encoded protein is CASSLDAGDQPQHF.